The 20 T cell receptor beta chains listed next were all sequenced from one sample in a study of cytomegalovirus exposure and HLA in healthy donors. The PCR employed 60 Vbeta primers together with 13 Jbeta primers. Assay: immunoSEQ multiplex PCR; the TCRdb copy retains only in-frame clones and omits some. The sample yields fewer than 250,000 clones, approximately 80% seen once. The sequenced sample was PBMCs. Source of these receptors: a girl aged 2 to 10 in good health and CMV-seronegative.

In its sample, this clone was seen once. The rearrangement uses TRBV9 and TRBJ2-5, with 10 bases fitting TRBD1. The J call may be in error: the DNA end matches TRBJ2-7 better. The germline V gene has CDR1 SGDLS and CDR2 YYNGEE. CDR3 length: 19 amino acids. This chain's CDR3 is CASSQGDRGGWVSSYEQYF. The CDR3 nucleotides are TGTGCCAGCAGCCAAGGGGACAGGGGAGGATGGGTCAGCTCCTACGAGCAGTACTTC.

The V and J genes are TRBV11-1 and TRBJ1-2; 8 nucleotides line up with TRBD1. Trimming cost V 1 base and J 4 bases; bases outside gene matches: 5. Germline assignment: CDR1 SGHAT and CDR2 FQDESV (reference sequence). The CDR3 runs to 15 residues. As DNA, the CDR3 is TGTGCCAGCAGCTTAGGAGGACAGGGAGGCTATGGCTACACCTTC. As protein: CASSLGGQGGYGYTF.

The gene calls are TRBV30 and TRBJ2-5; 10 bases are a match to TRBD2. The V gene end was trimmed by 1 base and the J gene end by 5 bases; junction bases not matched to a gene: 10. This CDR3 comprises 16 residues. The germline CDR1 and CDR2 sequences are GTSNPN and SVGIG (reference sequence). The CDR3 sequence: CAWSGNVAGGRETQYF. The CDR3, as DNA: TGTGCCTGGAGTGGGAATGTAGCGGGAGGACGGGAGACCCAGTACTTC.

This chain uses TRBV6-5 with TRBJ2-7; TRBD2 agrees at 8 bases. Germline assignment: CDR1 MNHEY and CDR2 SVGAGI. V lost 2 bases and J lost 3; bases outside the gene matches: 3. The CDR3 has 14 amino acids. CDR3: CASSYGTRFYEQYF. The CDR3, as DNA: TGTGCCAGCAGTTACGGGACTAGATTCTACGAGCAGTACTTC.

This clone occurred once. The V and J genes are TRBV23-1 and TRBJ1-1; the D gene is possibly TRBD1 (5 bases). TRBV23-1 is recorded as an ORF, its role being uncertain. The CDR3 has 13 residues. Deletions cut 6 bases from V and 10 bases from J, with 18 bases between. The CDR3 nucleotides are TGCGCCAGCAGGACATGGCCCCGGGGGGTAGCTTTCTTT. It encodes CASRTWPRGVAFF.

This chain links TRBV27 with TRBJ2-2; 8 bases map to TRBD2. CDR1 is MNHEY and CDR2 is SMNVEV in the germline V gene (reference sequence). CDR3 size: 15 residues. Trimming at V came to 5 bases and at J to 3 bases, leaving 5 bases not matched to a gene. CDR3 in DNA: TGTGCCAGCAGTCGGGGGGGTCTCTACACCGGGGAGCTGTTTTTT. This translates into CASSRGGLYTGELFF.

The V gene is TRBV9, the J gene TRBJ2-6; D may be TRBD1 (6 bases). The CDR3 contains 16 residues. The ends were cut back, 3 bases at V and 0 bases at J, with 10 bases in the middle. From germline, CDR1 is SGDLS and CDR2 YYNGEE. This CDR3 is CASSGYRDSGANVLTF. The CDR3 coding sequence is TGTGCCAGCAGCGGTTACAGGGACTCTGGGGCCAACGTCCTGACTTTC.

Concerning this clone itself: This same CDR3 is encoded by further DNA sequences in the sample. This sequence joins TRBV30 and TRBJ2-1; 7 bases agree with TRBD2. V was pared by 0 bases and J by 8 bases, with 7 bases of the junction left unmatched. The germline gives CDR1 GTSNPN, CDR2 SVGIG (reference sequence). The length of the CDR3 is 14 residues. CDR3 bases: TGTGCCTGGAGTGTGGGAGGGAGATTCCATGAGCAGTTCTTC. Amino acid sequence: CAWSVGGRFHEQFF. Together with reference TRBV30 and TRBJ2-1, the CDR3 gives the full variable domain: SQTIHQWPATLVQPVGSPLSLECTVEGTSNPNLYWYRQAAGRGLQLLFYSVGIGQISSEVPQNLSASRPQDRQFILSSKKLLLSDSGFYLCAWSVGGRFHEQFFGPGTRLTVL.

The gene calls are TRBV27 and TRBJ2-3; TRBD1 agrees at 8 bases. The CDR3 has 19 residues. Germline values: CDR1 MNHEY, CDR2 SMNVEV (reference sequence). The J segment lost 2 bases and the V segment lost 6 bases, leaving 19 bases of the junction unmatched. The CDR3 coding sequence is TGTGCCAGCAGCCAAAATAAAGTAGGGACAGGCCATCCCACAGATACGCAGTATTTT. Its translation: CASSQNKVGTGHPTDTQYF.

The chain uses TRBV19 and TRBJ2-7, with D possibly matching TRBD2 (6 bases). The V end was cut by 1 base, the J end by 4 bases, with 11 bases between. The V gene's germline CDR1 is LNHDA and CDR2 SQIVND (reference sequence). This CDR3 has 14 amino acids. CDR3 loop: CASSIGPAGYEQYF. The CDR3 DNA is TGTGCCAGTAGTATAGGCCCAGCGGGTTACGAGCAGTACTTC.

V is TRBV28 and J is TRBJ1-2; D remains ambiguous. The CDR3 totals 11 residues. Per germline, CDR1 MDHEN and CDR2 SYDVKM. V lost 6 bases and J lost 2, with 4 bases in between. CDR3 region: CASSLNYGYTF. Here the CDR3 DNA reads TGTGCCAGCAGCCTGAACTATGGCTACACCTTC.

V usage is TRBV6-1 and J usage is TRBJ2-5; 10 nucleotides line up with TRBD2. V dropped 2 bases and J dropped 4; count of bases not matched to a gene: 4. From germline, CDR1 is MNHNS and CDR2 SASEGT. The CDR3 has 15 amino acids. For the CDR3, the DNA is TGTGCCAGCAGTGAATTAGCGGGAGGTGGAGAGACCCAGTACTTC. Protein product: CASSELAGGGETQYF.

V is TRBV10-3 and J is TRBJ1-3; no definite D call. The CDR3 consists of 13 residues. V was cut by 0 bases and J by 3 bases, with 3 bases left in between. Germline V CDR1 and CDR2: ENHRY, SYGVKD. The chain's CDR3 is CAISESSGNTIYF. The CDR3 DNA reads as TGTGCCATCAGTGAGTCGAGTGGAAACACCATATATTTT.

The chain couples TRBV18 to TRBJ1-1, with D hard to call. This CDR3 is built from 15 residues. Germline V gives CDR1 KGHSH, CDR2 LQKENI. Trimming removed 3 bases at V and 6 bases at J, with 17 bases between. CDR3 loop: CASSPRQVLTPEAFF. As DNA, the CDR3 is TGTGCCAGCTCACCCCGTCAAGTCCTCACTCCTGAAGCTTTCTTT.

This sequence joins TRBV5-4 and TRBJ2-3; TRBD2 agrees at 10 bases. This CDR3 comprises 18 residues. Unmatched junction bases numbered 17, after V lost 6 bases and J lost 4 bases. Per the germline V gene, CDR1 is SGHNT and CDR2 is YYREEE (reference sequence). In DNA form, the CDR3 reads TGTGCCAGCACCACCGATTGGCCCGGGACTAGCGCATCAGATACGCAGTATTTT. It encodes CASTTDWPGTSASDTQYF.

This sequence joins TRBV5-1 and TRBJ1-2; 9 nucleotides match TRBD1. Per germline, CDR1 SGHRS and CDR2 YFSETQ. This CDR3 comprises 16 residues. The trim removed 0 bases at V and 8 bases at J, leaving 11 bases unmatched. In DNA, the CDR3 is TGCGCCAGCAGCTTGGACTCCGGGACAGGGCGGTCCGGCTACACCTTC. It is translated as CASSLDSGTGRSGYTF.

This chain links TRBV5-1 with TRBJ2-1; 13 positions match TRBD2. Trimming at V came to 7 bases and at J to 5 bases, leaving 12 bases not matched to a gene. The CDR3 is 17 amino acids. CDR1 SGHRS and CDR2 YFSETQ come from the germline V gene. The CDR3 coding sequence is TGCGCCAGCCTAAGGACTAGCGGGGGCCTCGGGCACAATGAGCAGTTCTTC. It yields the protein CASLRTSGGLGHNEQFF.

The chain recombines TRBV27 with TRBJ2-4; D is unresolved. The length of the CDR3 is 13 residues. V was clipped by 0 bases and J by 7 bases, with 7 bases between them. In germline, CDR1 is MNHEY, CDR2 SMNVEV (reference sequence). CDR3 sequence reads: CASSLSLTNIQYF. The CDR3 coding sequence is TGTGCCAGCAGTTTATCCCTAACCAACATTCAGTACTTC.

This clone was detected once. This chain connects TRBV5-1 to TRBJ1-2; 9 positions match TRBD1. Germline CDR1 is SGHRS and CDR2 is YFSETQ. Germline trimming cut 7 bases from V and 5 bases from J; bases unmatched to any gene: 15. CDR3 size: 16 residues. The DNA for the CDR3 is TGCGCCAGCGGCCTCACAACAGGGGGCGGATGGTATGGCTACACCTTC. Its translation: CASGLTTGGGWYGYTF.

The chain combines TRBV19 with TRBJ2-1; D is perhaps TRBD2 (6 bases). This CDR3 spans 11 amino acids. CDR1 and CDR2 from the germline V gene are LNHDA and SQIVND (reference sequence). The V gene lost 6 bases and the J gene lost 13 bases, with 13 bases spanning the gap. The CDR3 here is CASRNYGSQFF. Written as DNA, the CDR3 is TGTGCCAGTAGAAATTACGGGAGTCAGTTCTTC.